The 6 T cell receptor beta chains below all came from one sample that was sequenced in a study of blood T cells in healthy people across ages. For the second PCR, which ran for about 6 to 12 cycles, a sample-barcoded 5' primer and a J-beta primer mix were used. TCRdb itself ran the 5' RACE reads through MiXCR, one entry per CDR3 protein. The table has more than 900,000 distinct CDR3 sequences, around 25% seen once; the top ten hold 0.75%. This sample also belongs to another study, concerning T cells of mothers and their children.

Sequenced material: blood. These receptors were collected from a girl aged 2 to 9 in good health.

The CDR3, as DNA: TGTGCCAGCAGCTTAGATAGATCCCAAGGGGGGGCAGGCACTGAAGCTTTCTTT. This sequence encodes CASSLDRSQGGAGTEAFF. The V call is TRBV11-2, the J call TRBJ1-1; a possible D gene is TRBD1 (6 bases). V was shortened by 0 bases and J by 4 bases, with 21 bases between the two germline ends. The germline V gene encodes CDR1 SGHAT and CDR2 FQNNGV. This CDR3 is 18 amino acids long.

The CDR3 reads CASSESRAFEEQYF. CDR3 nucleotides: TGTGCCAGCAGTGAGTCCAGGGCCTTCGAGGAGCAGTACTTC. The chain couples TRBV25-1 to TRBJ2-7; a possible D gene is TRBD1 (5 bases). The ends were cut back, 3 bases at V and 7 bases at J, with 16 bases in the middle. Looked up from germline, CDR1 is MGHDK and CDR2 is SYGVNS. There are 14 residues in the CDR3.

The chain is built from TRBV5-6 and TRBJ2-1, with D possibly matching TRBD2 (6 bases). Gene TRBJ2-7 matches the end of the DNA better, so the J call may be wrong. Germline CDR1 reads SGHDT; CDR2 reads YYEEEE. CDR3 length equals 15 residues. The CDR3 DNA reads as TGTGCCAGCAGCCGGGACTGGACGGAACACTACGAGCAGTACTTC. This sequence encodes CASSRDWTEHYEQYF.

There are many counts of this clonotype. CDR3 nucleotide sequence: TGTGCCAGCAGACAAAGACTAGCCTACTACAATGAGCAGTTCTTC. Residues: CASRQRLAYYNEQFF. V gene TRBV7-2 combines with J gene TRBJ2-1; 7 bases are a match to TRBD2. The CDR3 has 15 amino acids. CDR1 SGHTA and CDR2 FQGNSA come from the germline V gene. Trimming cost V 6 bases and J 3 bases; bases outside gene matches: 8.

The chain combines TRBV20-1 with TRBJ1-2; D is possibly TRBD1 (6 bases). CDR3 length: 12 amino acids. Germline-derived CDR1 and CDR2 are DFQATT and SNEGSKA (reference sequence). V lost 5 bases and J lost 8, with 15 bases in between. The CDR3 DNA reads as TGCAGTGCTCGGACAGTTGCGGAGGGCTACACCTTC. This translates into CSARTVAEGYTF.

The CDR3 DNA is TGTGCCACCAGCAGAGATGAAGGGACAGGAGAGACCCAGTACTTC. This encodes CATSRDEGTGETQYF. The chain uses TRBV15 and TRBJ2-5; TRBD1 matches at 8 bases. V was clipped by 0 bases and J by 4 bases; unmatched bases: 4. The CDR3 consists of 15 residues. The V gene's germline CDR1 is LNHNV and CDR2 YYDKDF (reference sequence).